This T cell receptor beta chain came from a study of tissue T cells after allogeneic stem cell transplantation. Study-wide background: Pathologist review favored tissue samples showing histologically apparent lymphocytes.

The repertoire was sequenced with immunoSEQ multiplex PCR; TCRdb's copy has only in-frame clones and lacks some. The sample lists around 4,000 clones; around 74% were seen once. A word on this clone: As yet, its antigen is unknown.

Study-wide results and limits: Blood and spleen captured only part of the tissue TCR repertoire. Across patients, clones rarely overlapped, yet motif clusters were shared tissue-specifically.

CDR1 is MNHEY and CDR2 is SVGAGI in the germline V gene. With 10 bases removed from V and 9 bases from J, the gap between germline ends came to 16 bases. This CDR3 has 13 residues. Autopsy tissues included GI tract, liver, skin and lymphoid organs. V is TRBV6-5 and J is TRBJ1-6; D gene uncertain. The sample consisted of left colon tissue, taken at autopsy. The clonotype comes from a woman between 18 and 55 years old with breast cancer. The DNA of the CDR3 is TGTGCCACCGCACAAGTCCCTCCTTCACCCCTCCACTTT. Translating it yields CATAQVPPSPLHF.